The clone carrying this T cell receptor (beta chain) was seen more than once but under ten times. Its antigen is undetermined. The data were produced by immunoSEQ multiplex PCR, yet TCRdb's version contains in-frame clones alone and is incomplete. The sample holds tens of thousands of clones, around 67% seen once. The CDR3 loop spans 14 amino acids. The V gene's germline CDR1 is WSHSY and CDR2 SAAADI. The V end lost 4 bases, the J end lost 3 bases, and 10 bases lay between the germline ends. The data stem from a study of STAT5B mutations in CD4+ large granular lymphocyte leukemia. Study-wide context: Among healthy donors, a particular HLA allele went with more CDR3 'QG' motifs.

Broader study findings: 8/27 top patient clones versus 2/35 control clones were TRBV06-family. Main leukemic clonotypes were patient-specific, but approximately 27% appeared at low frequency elsewhere.

This clonotype was obtained from a human donor in good health. The sample comprised CD4+ T cells from blood buffy coats. The rearrangement uses TRBV10-2 and TRBJ1-5; D unclear. CDR3 DNA: TGCGCCAGCAGTGTTAGCAGCCTCAATCAGCCCCAGCATTTT. Translating it yields CASSVSSLNQPQHF.